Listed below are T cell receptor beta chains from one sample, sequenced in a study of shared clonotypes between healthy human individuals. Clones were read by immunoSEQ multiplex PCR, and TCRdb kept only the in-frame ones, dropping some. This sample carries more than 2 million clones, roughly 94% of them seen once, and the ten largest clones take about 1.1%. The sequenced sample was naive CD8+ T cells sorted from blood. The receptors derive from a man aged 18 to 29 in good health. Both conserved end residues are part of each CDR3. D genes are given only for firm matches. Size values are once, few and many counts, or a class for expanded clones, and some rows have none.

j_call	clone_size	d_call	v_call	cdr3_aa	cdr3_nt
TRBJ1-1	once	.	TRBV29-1	CSVAGTADGNTEAFF	TGCAGCGTCGCCGGGACCGCGGACGGGAACACTGAAGCTTTCTTT
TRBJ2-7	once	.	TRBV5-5	CASSYSQSGTYEQYF	TGTGCCAGCAGCTACTCCCAATCCGGGACCTACGAGCAGTACTTC
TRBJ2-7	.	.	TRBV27	CASSGTGTYEQYF	TGTGCCAGCAGCGGTACAGGGACCTACGAGCAGTACTTC
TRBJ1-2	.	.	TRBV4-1	CASSQLGELKFVYTF	TGCGCCAGCAGCCAATTGGGGGAGTTAAAGTTTGTCTACACCTTC
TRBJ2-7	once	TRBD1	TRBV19	CASTQTGASYEQYF	TGTGCCAGTACCCAGACAGGGGCATCCTACGAGCAGTACTTC
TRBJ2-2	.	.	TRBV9	CASSATGWELFF	TGTGCCAGCAGCGCAACAGGGTGGGAGCTGTTTTTT
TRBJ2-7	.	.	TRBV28	CASSSSLGEDYEQYF	TGTGCCAGCAGTTCCTCCCTAGGCGAGGACTACGAGCAGTACTTC
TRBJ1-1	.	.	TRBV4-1	CASSQAILVNTEAFF	TGCGCCAGCAGCCAAGCGATCTTGGTTAACACTGAAGCTTTCTTT
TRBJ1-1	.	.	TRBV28	CASKGRTTGSEAFF	TGTGCCAGCAAAGGACGCACCACAGGGTCTGAAGCTTTCTTT
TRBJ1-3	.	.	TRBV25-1	CASSEVGSGNTIYF	TGTGCCAGCAGTGAAGTGGGGTCTGGAAACACCATATATTTT
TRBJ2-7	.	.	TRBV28	CASSLLNSLYEQYF	TGTGCCAGCAGTTTACTTAACAGTTTGTACGAGCAGTACTTC
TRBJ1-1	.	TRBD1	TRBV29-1	CSVQGKGSNTEAFF	TGCAGCGTACAGGGGAAGGGGAGCAACACTGAAGCTTTCTTT
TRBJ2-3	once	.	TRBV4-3	CARRGGFCTDTQYF	TGCGCCCGGAGGGGGGGTTTTTGCACAGATACGCAGTATTTT
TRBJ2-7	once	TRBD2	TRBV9	CASSVEPGLAGKEQYF	TGTGCCAGCAGCGTAGAACCGGGACTAGCGGGAAAGGAGCAGTACTTC
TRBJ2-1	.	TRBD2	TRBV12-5	CASGLLAGNFNEQFF	TGTGCTAGTGGTTTGCTAGCGGGCAACTTTAATGAGCAGTTCTTC
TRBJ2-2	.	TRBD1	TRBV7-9	CASSPQGSNTGELFF	TGTGCCAGCAGCCCACAGGGGAGCAATACCGGGGAGCTGTTTTTT
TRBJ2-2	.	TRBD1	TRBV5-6	CASSLEGGLPPPGELFF	TGTGCCAGCAGCTTGGAAGGGGGCCTACCACCTCCCGGGGAGCTGTTTTTT
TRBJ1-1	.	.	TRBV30	CAWVGLATFF	TGTGCCTGGGTGGGACTCGCGACTTTCTTT
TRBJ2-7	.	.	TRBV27	CASSLTGESYEQYF	TGTGCCAGCAGTTTGACGGGAGAATCCTACGAGCAGTACTTC
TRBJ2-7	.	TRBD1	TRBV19	CASSAGQGVYEQYF	TGTGCCAGTAGTGCGGGACAGGGGGTCTACGAGCAGTACTTC
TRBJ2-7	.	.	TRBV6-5	CASSLWDGEDEQYF	TGTGCCAGCAGTTTGTGGGACGGAGAGGACGAGCAGTACTTC
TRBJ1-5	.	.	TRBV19	CASKAYDTNQPQHF	TGTGCCAGTAAGGCTTATGATACCAATCAGCCCCAGCATTTT
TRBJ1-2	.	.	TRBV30	CAWSVWGGGNYGYTF	TGTGCCTGGAGTGTATGGGGGGGAGGTAACTATGGCTACACCTTC
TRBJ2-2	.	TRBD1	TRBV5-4	CASSLQTGGYTGELFF	TGTGCCAGCAGCTTGCAAACAGGGGGCTATACCGGGGAGCTGTTTTTT
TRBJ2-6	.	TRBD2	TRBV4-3	CASSPGLAGEGGANVLTF	TGCGCCAGCAGCCCGGGACTAGCGGGAGAGGGTGGGGCCAACGTCCTGACTTTC
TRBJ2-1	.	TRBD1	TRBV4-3	CASSQVGDRSYPGNEQFF	TGCGCCAGCAGCCAAGTAGGGGACAGGTCCTACCCAGGTAATGAGCAGTTCTTC
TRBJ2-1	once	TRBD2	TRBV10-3	CAIGASGTYNEQFF	TGTGCCATCGGGGCTAGCGGGACGTACAATGAGCAGTTCTTC
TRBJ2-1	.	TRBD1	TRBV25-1	CASSAGTVYNEQFF	TGTGCCAGCTCTGCCGGGACAGTCTACAATGAGCAGTTCTTC
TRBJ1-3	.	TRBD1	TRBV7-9	CASSPPTGVFSGNTIYF	TGTGCCAGCAGCCCGCCGACAGGGGTTTTCTCTGGAAACACCATATATTTT
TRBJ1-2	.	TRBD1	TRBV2	CASSPTGGCGYTF	TGTGCCAGCAGTCCTACAGGGGGCTGTGGCTACACCTTC
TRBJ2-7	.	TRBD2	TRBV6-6	CASSSIAGTYEQYF	TGTGCCAGCAGTTCTATAGCGGGAACCTACGAGCAGTACTTC
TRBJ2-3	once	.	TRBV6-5	CASRRTSTDTQYF	TGTGCCAGCCGGAGAACTAGCACAGATACGCAGTATTTT
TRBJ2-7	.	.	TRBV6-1	CASSEGPGLLSEQYF	TGTGCCAGCAGTGAAGGTCCAGGGCTCCTTTCCGAGCAGTACTTC
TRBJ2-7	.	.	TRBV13	CASSTADNTYEQYF	TGTGCCAGCAGCACGGCCGACAATACCTACGAGCAGTACTTC
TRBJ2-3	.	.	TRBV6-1	CASSEAGTDTQYF	TGTGCCAGCAGTGAGGCGGGAACAGATACGCAGTATTTT
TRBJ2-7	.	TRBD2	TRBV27	CASSWSGRDEQYF	TGTGCCAGCAGTTGGTCCGGGAGGGACGAGCAGTACTTC
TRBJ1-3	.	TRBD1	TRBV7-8	CASSLEVGGQGSGNTIYF	TGTGCCAGCAGCTTAGAAGTAGGCGGACAGGGCTCTGGAAACACCATATATTTT
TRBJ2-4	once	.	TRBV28	CASSRHSDSIQYF	TGTGCCAGCAGCCGTCATAGCGACAGCATTCAGTACTTC
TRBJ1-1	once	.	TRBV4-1	CASSQDRRNTEAFF	TGCGCCAGCAGCCAAGATCGTCGGAACACTGAAGCTTTCTTT
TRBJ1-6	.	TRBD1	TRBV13	CASSSSGTEYNSPLHF	TGTGCCAGCAGCTCCTCTGGGACAGAGTATAATTCACCCCTCCACTTT
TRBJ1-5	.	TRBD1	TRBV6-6	CGSSDTGGIEPQHF	TGTGGCAGCAGTGACACAGGGGGCATTGAGCCCCAGCATTTT
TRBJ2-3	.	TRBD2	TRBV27	CASSLMLTSGGTDTQYF	TGTGCCAGCAGTCTCATGCTGACTAGCGGGGGCACAGATACGCAGTATTTT
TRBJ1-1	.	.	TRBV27	CASRVGGLNTEAFF	TGTGCCAGCAGGGTGGGGGGGTTGAACACTGAAGCTTTCTTT
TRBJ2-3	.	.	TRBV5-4	CASSAHSTDTQYF	TGTGCCAGCAGCGCACACAGCACAGATACGCAGTATTTT
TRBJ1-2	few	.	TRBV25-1	CASKSFYGYTF	TGTGCCAGCAAATCGTTCTATGGCTACACCTTC
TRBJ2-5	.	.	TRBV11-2	CASSFVETQYF	TGTGCCAGCAGCTTTGTGGAGACCCAGTACTTC
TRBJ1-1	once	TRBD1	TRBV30	CAWRQRQGPGTEAFF	TGTGCCTGGAGGCAGCGACAGGGCCCTGGCACTGAAGCTTTCTTT
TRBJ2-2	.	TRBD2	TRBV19	CASSMGGLAGTGPGELFF	TGTGCCAGTAGTATGGGAGGACTAGCGGGAACCGGCCCCGGGGAGCTGTTTTTT
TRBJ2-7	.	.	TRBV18	CASSPLRTGSYEQYF	TGTGCCAGCTCACCACTCAGAACAGGGAGCTACGAGCAGTACTTC
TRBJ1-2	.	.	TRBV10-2	CASSPWAGTDGYTF	TGCGCCAGCAGCCCCTGGGCAGGGACCGATGGCTACACCTTC
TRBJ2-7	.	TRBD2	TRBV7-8	CAGSQRGRRHEQYF	TGTGCCGGATCCCAGCGGGGAAGGAGGCATGAGCAGTACTTC
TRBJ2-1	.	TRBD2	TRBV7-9	CASSLGGGASYNEQFF	TGTGCCAGCAGCTTAGGCGGGGGGGCCTCATACAATGAGCAGTTCTTC
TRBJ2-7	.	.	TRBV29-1	CSVVGGAEDEQYF	TGCAGCGTTGTGGGGGGAGCGGAGGACGAGCAGTACTTC
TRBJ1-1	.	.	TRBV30	CAWSATEAFF	TGTGCCTGGAGTGCCACTGAAGCTTTCTTT
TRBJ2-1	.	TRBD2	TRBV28	CASSLLPGLAVYNEQFF	TGTGCCAGCAGTTTGCTACCGGGACTAGCGGTTTACAATGAGCAGTTCTTC
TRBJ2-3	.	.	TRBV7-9	CASSATVTDTQYF	TGTGCCAGCAGCGCAACGGTAACAGATACGCAGTATTTT
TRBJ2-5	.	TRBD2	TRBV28	CASSWPPLAGAGETQYF	TGTGCCAGCAGTTGGCCCCCTTTAGCGGGGGCCGGGGAGACCCAGTACTTC